Included here is one T cell receptor beta chain sequence, with context. Its antigen is unidentified. Sequenced by immunoSEQ multiplex PCR; TCRdb stores in-frame clones only, minus some. The sample has 65,000 to 90,000 clones; 89% are singletons. The data derive from a study of graft-versus-host responses after intestinal transplantation. This CDR3 spans 16 amino acids. The sequences come from unstimulated CD8+ T cells sorted from spleen or lymph node cells, collected before intestinal transplant. The chain is built from TRBV12-2 and TRBJ2-5; the table's D call, TRBD2, was not checked against the DNA. TRBV12-2 is a documented pseudogene. The TCR was taken from a human donor who received an intestinal transplant. The CDR3 coding sequence is TGTGCAAGTCGCCCGCATAAGGAGGGTTTGGAAGAGACCCAGTACTTC. This encodes CASRPHKEGLEETQYF.